The sequence of this T cell receptor (beta chain) was determined in a study of T cell repertoires in cytomegalovirus infection. Study outcomes and limitations: Frequencies of public TCR beta families were cumulated, and this identified carriers of CMV plus the relevant HLA.

About this clonotype: Its antigen is not known.

TCRdb re-called the reads through MiXCR, storing one row per CDR3 protein. The profile shows fewer than 1,000,000 distinct CDR3 sequences, approximately 31% of them singletons. Source: cultured CD8+ T cells from PBMCs, taken from culture after CMV antigen stimulation. This TCR derives from a human donor in good health (CMV status not recorded). Some clones in this sample may be carry-over from other donors' samples.

The CDR3 sequence: CASSPGGGRQPQHF. The CDR3 bases are TGTGCCAGCAGCCCCGGAGGGGGACGTCAGCCCCAGCATTTT. The chain combines TRBV7-3 with TRBJ1-5; tentatively, D is TRBD1 (6 bases). Deletions cut 5 bases from V and 6 bases from J, with 14 bases between. Germline assignment: CDR1 SGHTA and CDR2 FQGTGA. CDR3 length: 14 residues.